Sequencing of this T cell receptor (beta chain) was carried out in a study of PD-L1 blockade in urothelial cancer. The method was immunoSEQ multiplex PCR; TCRdb's version includes in-frame clones alone and lacks a portion of them. The sample shows some 22,000 clones, approximately 90% of them seen only once. Time point given: peripheral blood 6 weeks after treatment start. The V gene end was trimmed by 3 bases and the J gene end by 5 bases; junction bases not matched to a gene: 20. This CDR3 comprises 19 residues. Germline-derived CDR1 and CDR2 are SGHNT and YYREEE (reference sequence). The receptor comes from an older woman with urothelial cancer. Here the sequenced sample was PBMCs, taken around atezolizumab (anti-PD-L1) treatment. The V and J genes are TRBV5-4 and TRBJ1-2, with 9 bases fitting TRBD1. The CDR3 sequence: CASSYHRGRATPTLYGYTF. The CDR3 DNA sequence: TGTGCCAGCAGCTACCACAGGGGGCGGGCCACACCCACCCTTTATGGCTACACCTTC.